Shown below are 18 T cell receptor beta chains from a single sample sequenced in a study of OX40 agonist ivuxolimab in advanced cancers. Produced via immunoSEQ multiplex PCR; TCRdb's table is partial and in-frame only. This sample yields roughly 60,000 clones, of which 75% to 90% are seen a single time; roughly 13% belongs to the top ten. Sequenced here: CD4+ or CD8+ T cells sorted from blood, sampled in a trial of the OX40 agonist ivuxolimab. These TCRs come from an adult with an advanced solid tumor such as melanoma, head and neck, liver or kidney cancer.

Remarks on this clone: An end of the junction does not agree with germline; a read error may underlie this. This rearrangement joins TRBV5-1 to TRBJ1-1; 10 bases line up with TRBD1. CDR3 length: 16 amino acids. In germline, CDR1 is SGHRS, CDR2 YFSETQ. DNA of the CDR3: TGCGCCAGCATCCCCGGGACAGGGGTCCTGAAAACTGAAGCTTTCTTT. Protein product: CASIPGTGVLKTEAFF.

The chain combines TRBV27 with TRBJ2-2; D is uncertain. V was shortened by 7 bases and J by 6 bases, with 18 bases between the two germline ends. The germline CDR1 and CDR2 sequences are MNHEY and SMNVEV (reference sequence). The CDR3 length is 15 residues. CDR3 sequence (DNA): TGTGCCAGCAAGGGAAAGCCTCTTGTCTCCGGGGAGCTGTTTTTT. It codes for CASKGKPLVSGELFF.

The chain couples TRBV9 to TRBJ2-7, with D maybe TRBD2 (7 bases). The CDR3 is 14 amino acids. The V end lost 2 bases, the J end lost 3 bases, and 12 bases lay between the germline ends. Germline V gives CDR1 SGDLS, CDR2 YYNGEE. The CDR3 DNA sequence: TGTGCCAGCAGCGTGGGCGGGGGCAACTACGAGCAGTACTTC. It encodes CASSVGGGNYEQYF.

The chain joins TRBV27 to TRBJ2-3; 8 nucleotides line up with TRBD1. With 6 bases clipped from V and 2 bases from J, the junction kept 7 bases outside the gene matches. This CDR3 has 15 residues. Germline V gene sequence: CDR1 MNHEY, CDR2 SMNVEV (reference sequence). The CDR3 coding sequence is TGTGCCAGCAGAAAAAGGACAGGGCTCACAGATACGCAGTATTTT. Its translation: CASRKRTGLTDTQYF.

V and J are TRBV27 and TRBJ2-1; D possibly corresponds to TRBD2 (5 bases). V was trimmed by 3 bases and J by 1 base, leaving 7 bases between them. The CDR3 is 14 residues long. Germline CDR1 is MNHEY and CDR2 is SMNVEV (reference sequence). The CDR3 DNA reads as TGTGCCAGCAGTTTTCCGGGGTCCTACAATGAGCAGTTCTTC. Its protein product is CASSFPGSYNEQFF.

The genes are TRBV9 and TRBJ2-7; unclear D gene. CDR3 length equals 14 residues. CDR1 is SGDLS, CDR2 YYNGEE, per germline. V was pared by 0 bases and J by 3 bases, with 10 bases between. The CDR3 DNA sequence: TGTGCCAGCAGCGTAGGTCTCTCTGGCTACGAGCAGTACTTC. Encoded protein: CASSVGLSGYEQYF.

This chain links TRBV5-1 with TRBJ2-7; D gene ambiguous. Germline V gene data show CDR1 as SGHRS and CDR2 as YFSETQ. Trimming left V 5 bases short and J 3 bases short, with 9 bases between. The CDR3 length is 12 residues. The CDR3 loop is CASSPNHYEQYF. CDR3 nucleotides: TGCGCCAGCAGTCCTAACCACTACGAGCAGTACTTC.

This clone appeared a single time. The chain links TRBV4-1 to TRBJ1-1; unclear D gene. CDR1 and CDR2 from the germline V gene are MGHRA and YSYEKL. V lost 0 bases and J 4 bases, leaving 12 bases between the germline ends. CDR3 length equals 15 residues. The CDR3 loop is CASSQDRLQRTEAFF. The DNA of the CDR3 is TGCGCCAGCAGCCAAGATCGACTACAACGCACTGAAGCTTTCTTT.

The rearrangement links TRBV7-9 to TRBJ2-7, with TRBD2 identical over 8 bases. V dropped 4 bases and J dropped 3; count of bases not matched to a gene: 5. CDR1 SEHNR and CDR2 FQNEAQ come from the germline V gene (reference sequence). The CDR3 extends over 14 amino acids. The CDR3 loop reads CASSSGTSLYEQYF. Here the CDR3 DNA reads TGTGCCAGCAGCTCCGGGACTAGTCTCTACGAGCAGTACTTC.

This clone was observed once. The CDR3 reads CSVDTGQAYEQYF. As DNA, the CDR3 is TGCAGCGTTGATACGGGACAGGCCTACGAGCAGTACTTC. V usage is TRBV29-1 and J usage is TRBJ2-7; 8 positions agree with TRBD1. This CDR3 contains 13 residues. Germline V gives CDR1 SQVTM, CDR2 ANQGSEA. The junction had 3 bases not matched to a gene; V was cut back by 3 bases and J by 2 bases.

The CDR3 DNA follows: TGTGCCAGCAGTTACGAAGGACAGTACACCGGGGAGCTGTTTTTT. Its translation: CASSYEGQYTGELFF. The chain couples TRBV6-5 to TRBJ2-2, with D possibly being TRBD1 (6 bases). CDR1 MNHEY and CDR2 SVGAGI come from the germline V gene. CDR3 size: 15 residues. V dropped 2 bases and J dropped 3 bases, with 10 bases sitting between them.

V is TRBV27 and J is TRBJ2-1; D is uncertain. Trimming took off 5 bases at V and 4 bases at J, with 15 bases between the two ends. Germline V gene lookup returns CDR1 MNHEY and CDR2 SMNVEV (reference sequence). The CDR3 covers 15 residues. This chain's CDR3 is CASSPGLKVYNEQFF. DNA of the CDR3: TGTGCCAGCAGTCCCGGGCTTAAAGTTTACAATGAGCAGTTCTTC.

This sequence joins TRBV5-6 and TRBJ1-4; 8 nucleotides match TRBD1. The germline V gene has CDR1 SGHDT and CDR2 YYEEEE. The CDR3 is 15 residues long. Unmatched junction bases numbered 9, after V lost 4 bases and J lost 7 bases. The CDR3: CASSESRQGSEKLFF. CDR3 DNA: TGTGCCAGCAGCGAATCCAGACAGGGGAGTGAAAAACTGTTTTTT.

This chain links TRBV16 with TRBJ2-7, with unresolved D. Looked up from germline, CDR1 is KGHSY and CDR2 is FQNENV. V was clipped by 1 base and J by 4 bases, with 5 bases between them. CDR3 length: 12 residues. CDR3 in amino acids: CASSQWGYEQYF. In DNA form, the CDR3 reads TGTGCCAGCAGCCAATGGGGATACGAGCAGTACTTC.

The rearrangement joins TRBV19 to TRBJ1-1; D unclear. Trimming stripped 5 bases from V and 3 bases from J, with 4 bases between. This CDR3 region has 11 residues. Germline CDR1 LNHDA, CDR2 SQIVND (reference sequence). CDR3 in DNA: TGTGCCAGTAGTCAGTACACTGAAGCTTTCTTT. Translating it yields CASSQYTEAFF.

This rearrangement joins TRBV4-2 to TRBJ2-3, with 9 nucleotides matching TRBD2. Germline CDR1 and CDR2: LGHNA and YNFKEQ. V was clipped by 0 bases and J by 4 bases; unmatched bases: 5. This CDR3 spans 16 amino acids. The CDR3 region is CASSQEGGLAPDTQYF. Written as DNA, the CDR3 is TGTGCCAGCAGCCAAGAGGGGGGACTAGCCCCAGATACGCAGTATTTT.

This rearrangement joins TRBV27 to TRBJ1-5, with 7 bases lining up with TRBD1. This CDR3 region has 14 residues. Unmatched junction bases numbered 4, after V lost 3 bases and J lost 5 bases. Germline values: CDR1 MNHEY, CDR2 SMNVEV (reference sequence). The CDR3 DNA follows: TGTGCCAGCAGTTTCTTCAGGGGGGATCAGCCCCAGCATTTT. Protein product: CASSFFRGDQPQHF.

The chain joins TRBV13 to TRBJ1-3, with D hard to call. Germline lookup yields CDR1 PRHDT and CDR2 FYEKMQ (reference sequence). The CDR3 runs to 12 residues. With 0 bases removed from V and 6 bases from J, the gap between germline ends came to 3 bases. CDR3 region: CASSLGLNTIYF. CDR3 coding DNA: TGTGCCAGCAGCTTAGGTCTAAACACCATATATTTT. The full variable domain, in which reference TRBV13 and TRBJ1-3 provide the parts outside the CDR3, is AAGVIQSPRHLIKEKRETATLKCYPIPRHDTVYWYQQGPGQDPQFLISFYEKMQSDKGSIPDRFSAQQFSDYHSELNMSSLELGDSALYFCASSLGLNTIYFGEGSWLTVV.